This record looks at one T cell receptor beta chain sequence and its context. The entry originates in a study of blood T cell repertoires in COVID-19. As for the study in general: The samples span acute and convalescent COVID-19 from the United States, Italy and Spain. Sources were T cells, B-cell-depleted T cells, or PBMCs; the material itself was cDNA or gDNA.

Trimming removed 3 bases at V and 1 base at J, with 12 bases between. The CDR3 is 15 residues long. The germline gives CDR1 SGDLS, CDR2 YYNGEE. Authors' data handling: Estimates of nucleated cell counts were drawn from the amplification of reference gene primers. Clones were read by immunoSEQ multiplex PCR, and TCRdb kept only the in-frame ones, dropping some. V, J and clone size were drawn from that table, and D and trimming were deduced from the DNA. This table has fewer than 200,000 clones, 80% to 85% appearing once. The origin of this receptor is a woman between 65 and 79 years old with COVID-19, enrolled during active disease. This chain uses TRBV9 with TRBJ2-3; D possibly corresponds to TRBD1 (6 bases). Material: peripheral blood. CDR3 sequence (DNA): TGTGCCAGCAGCGGACAGGTTTTGGGCACAGATACGCAGTATTTT. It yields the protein CASSGQVLGTDTQYF.